The clone carrying this TCR beta chain has only a few counts. As yet, its antigen is unknown. Arm-PCR of CDR3 regions and iRepertoire HTBI primers were the basis on which TCR beta libraries were built. TCRdb re-analysed the multiplex PCR reads in MiXCR, keeping a single row per CDR3 protein. Among about 540,000 distinct CDR3 sequences listed, approximately 13% were seen once. The data stem from a study of regulatory T cells in long-lasting Graves disease. Findings and caveats of the study: New patients shared fewer public clonotypes (about 1,000) than persistent patients did (over 2,500).

Time point meaning: newly diagnosed GD, antithyroid drugs for less than 3 months. Making the TCR library involved RNA that had been extracted from PBMCs. EDTA tubes held 8 to 10 milliliters of peripheral blood from each patient. Trimming stripped 7 bases from V and 9 bases from J, with 16 bases between. Germline V gene sequence: CDR1 MNHEY, CDR2 SVGEGT. The CDR3 loop spans 13 amino acids. These same data were also listed under a study on T cells in Graves' hyperthyroidism and ophthalmopathy. That paper notes: First-round RT-PCR targeting the TCR CDR3 was performed with the HTBI primer set.

This chain uses TRBV6-2 or TRBV6-3 with TRBJ2-1, with D possibly being TRBD2 (6 bases). This receptor was identified in a young man with Graves disease. The sequencing here drew on peripheral blood mononuclear cells (PBMCs), taken at new diagnosis, from a patient treated with antithyroid drugs. CDR3: CASTRRGSGEQFF. CDR3 bases: TGTGCCAGCACCAGGAGGGGATCCGGTGAGCAGTTCTTC.